The T cell receptor beta chain described here comes from a study of lymphopenia after photon versus proton radiotherapy. Findings of the study overall: Larger post-nadir TCR diversity loss correlated inversely with survival in deceased patients. Survival link was tested only in deceased patients; proton benefit remains a possibility. After lymphocyte nadir, photon-treated repertoires showed oligoclonal expansion, especially CD8+ Temra. Proton therapy kept repertoires fairly stable, unlike photons, which gained effector/memory cells.

Clones were read by immunoSEQ multiplex PCR, and TCRdb kept only the in-frame ones, dropping some. Of about 24,000 clones in the sample, approximately 80% were seen once. Of note for this clone: Its matching antigen is unknown.

Trimming stripped 5 bases from V and 1 base from J, with 8 bases between. The CDR3 spans 13 residues. The germline CDR1 and CDR2 sequences are KGHSH and LQKENI. Source: peripheral blood, taken from a patient treated with photon-based radiotherapy. V gene TRBV18 combines with J gene TRBJ1-1; a possible D gene is TRBD1 (6 bases). The sequence was collected from a man aged 40-50 years with gastric cancer. CDR3 coding DNA: TGTGCCAGCTCAGCGGGACAGAACACTGAAGCTTTCTTT. Translating it yields CASSAGQNTEAFF.